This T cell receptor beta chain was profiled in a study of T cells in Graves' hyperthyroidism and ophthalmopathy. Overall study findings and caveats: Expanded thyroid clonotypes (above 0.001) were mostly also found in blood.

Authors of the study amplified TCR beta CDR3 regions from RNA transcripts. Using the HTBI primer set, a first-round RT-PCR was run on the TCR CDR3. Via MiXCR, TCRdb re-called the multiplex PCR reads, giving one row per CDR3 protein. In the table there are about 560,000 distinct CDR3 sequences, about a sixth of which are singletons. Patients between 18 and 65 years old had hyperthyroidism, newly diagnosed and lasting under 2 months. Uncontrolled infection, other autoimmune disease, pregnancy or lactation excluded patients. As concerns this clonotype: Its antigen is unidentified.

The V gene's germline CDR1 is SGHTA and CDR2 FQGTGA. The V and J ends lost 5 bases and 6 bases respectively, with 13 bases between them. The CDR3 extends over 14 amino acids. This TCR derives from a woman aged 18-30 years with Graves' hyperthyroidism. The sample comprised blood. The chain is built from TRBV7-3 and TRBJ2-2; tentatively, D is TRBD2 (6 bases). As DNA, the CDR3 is TGTGCCAGCAGCCCCCATACGGGGGCCGGGGAGCTGTTTTTT. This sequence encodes CASSPHTGAGELFF.